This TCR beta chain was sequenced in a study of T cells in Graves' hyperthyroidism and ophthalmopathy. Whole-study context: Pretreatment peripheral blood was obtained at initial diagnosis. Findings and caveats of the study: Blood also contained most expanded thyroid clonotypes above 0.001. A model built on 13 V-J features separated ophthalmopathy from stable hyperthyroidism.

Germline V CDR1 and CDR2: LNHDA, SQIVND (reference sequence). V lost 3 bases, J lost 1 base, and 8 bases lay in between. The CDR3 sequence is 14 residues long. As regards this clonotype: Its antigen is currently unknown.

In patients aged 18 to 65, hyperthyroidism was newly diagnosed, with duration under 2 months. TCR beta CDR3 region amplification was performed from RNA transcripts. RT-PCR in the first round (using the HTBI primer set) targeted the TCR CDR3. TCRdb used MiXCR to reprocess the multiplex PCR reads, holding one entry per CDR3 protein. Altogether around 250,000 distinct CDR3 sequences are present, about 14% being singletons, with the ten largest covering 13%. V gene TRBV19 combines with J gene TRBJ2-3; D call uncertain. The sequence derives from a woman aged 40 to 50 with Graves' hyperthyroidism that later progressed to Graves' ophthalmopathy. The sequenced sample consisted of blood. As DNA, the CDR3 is TGTGCCAGTAGTATTAGAACGGGCACAGATACGCAGTATTTT. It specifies CASSIRTGTDTQYF.